This T cell receptor beta chain stems from a study of blood T cell repertoires in COVID-19. Looked up from germline, CDR1 is MDHEN and CDR2 is SYDVKM. The length of the CDR3 is 15 residues. The V segment lost 4 bases and the J segment 8 bases; nucleotides outside the gene matches: 7. Adults between roughly 18 and 89 years of age took part from under 30 US areas. The protocol was immunoSEQ multiplex PCR, while the TCRdb copy is restricted to in-frame clones and leaves out a portion. The sample contains 250,000 or so clones, 80% to 90% of which appear only once. The rearrangement links TRBV28 to TRBJ1-4, with 10 nucleotides matching TRBD1. Sequenced sample: PBMCs or T cells enriched from blood (not recorded which). The TCR sequence derives from a woman in her thirties or forties who had been exposed to COVID-19. CDR3 sequence: CASSSRDRGREKLFF. The DNA of the CDR3 is TGTGCCAGCAGTTCCCGGGACAGGGGCCGAGAAAAACTGTTTTTT.